The following is a TCR beta chain sequence with its context. The sample is drawn from a study of T cell changes during pregnancy in multiple sclerosis. Some clones are missing from TCRdb's copy, which holds only in-frame ones; the method was immunoSEQ multiplex PCR. The data hold approximately 90,000 clones, with 90% to 95% observed a single time. Germline V lookup: CDR1 SGDLS, CDR2 YYNGEE. V was trimmed by 0 bases and J by 0 bases, leaving 4 bases between them. This CDR3 comprises 14 residues. The chain employs TRBV9 and TRBJ2-1; D gene uncertain. This sample comprised peripheral blood, obtained in the first trimester of pregnancy. The clonotype comes from a female donor with multiple sclerosis, enrolled in a pregnancy study. The CDR3 nucleotides read TGTGCCAGCAGCGTAGCAGGCTCCTACAATGAGCAGTTCTTC. Translated: CASSVAGSYNEQFF. The complete variable domain, with remaining parts taken from reference TRBV9 and TRBJ2-1, reads DSGVTQTPKHLITATGQRVTLRCSPRSGDLSVYWYQQSLDQGLQFLIQYYNGEERAKGNILERFSAQQFPDLHSELNLSSLELGDSALYFCASSVAGSYNEQFFGPGTRLTVL.